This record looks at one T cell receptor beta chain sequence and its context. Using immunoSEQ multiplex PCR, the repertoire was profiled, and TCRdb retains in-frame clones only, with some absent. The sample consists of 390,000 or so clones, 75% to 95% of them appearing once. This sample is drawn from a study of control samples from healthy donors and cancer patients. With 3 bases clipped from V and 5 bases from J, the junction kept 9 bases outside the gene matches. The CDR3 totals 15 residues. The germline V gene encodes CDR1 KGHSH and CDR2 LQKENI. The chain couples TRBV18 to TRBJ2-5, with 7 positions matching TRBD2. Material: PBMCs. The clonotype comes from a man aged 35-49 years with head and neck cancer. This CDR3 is CASSPSRPGRETQYF. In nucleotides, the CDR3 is TGTGCCAGCTCACCCAGCCGGCCCGGGAGGGAGACCCAGTACTTC.